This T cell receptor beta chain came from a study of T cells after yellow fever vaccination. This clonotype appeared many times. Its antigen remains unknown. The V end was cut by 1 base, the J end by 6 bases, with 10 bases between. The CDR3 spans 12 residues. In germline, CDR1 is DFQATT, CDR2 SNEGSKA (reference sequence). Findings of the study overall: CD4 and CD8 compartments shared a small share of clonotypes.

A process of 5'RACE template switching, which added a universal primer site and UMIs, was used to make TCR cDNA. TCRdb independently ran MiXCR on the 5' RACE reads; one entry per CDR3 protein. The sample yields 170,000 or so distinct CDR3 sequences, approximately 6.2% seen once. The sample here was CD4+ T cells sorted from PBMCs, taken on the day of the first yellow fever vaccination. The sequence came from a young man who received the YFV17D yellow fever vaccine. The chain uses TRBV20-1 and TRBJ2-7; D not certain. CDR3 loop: CSARGYPSEQYV. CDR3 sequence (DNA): TGCAGTGCTAGAGGGTATCCGTCCGAGCAGTACGTC.